This TCR beta chain was recovered during a study of shared clonotypes between healthy human individuals. This clone was picked up a small number of times. Its antigen is currently unknown. Clones were sequenced by immunoSEQ multiplex PCR, and TCRdb holds only the in-frame ones, with some missing. Altogether 2 million to 2.5 million clones are present, 93% being singletons, with the ten largest covering more than 0.35%. Broader study findings: Across four donors, naive CD4 shared 5% to 6.5%, naive CD8 under 4%, memory CD4 2% to 2.5%, memory CD8 more than 0.35%.

The sequencing input was naive CD4+ T cells from PBMCs. As for subset: CD45RA+ positively selected. The origin of this receptor is a man between 18 and 29 years old in good health. Some clones in this sample may be carry-over from other donors' samples.

CDR3 in amino acids: CASRGDRALNTEAFF. CDR3 DNA sequence: TGTGCAAGTAGGGGGGACAGGGCGTTGAACACTGAAGCTTTCTTT. The chain uses TRBV12-5 and TRBJ1-1; 9 bases match TRBD1. This CDR3 contains 15 residues. Germline V lookup: CDR1 LGHNT, CDR2 FRNRAP. Supplemented by reference TRBV12-5 and TRBJ1-1, the full variable domain reads DARVTQTPRHKVTEMGQEVTMRCQPILGHNTVFWYRQTMMQGLELLAYFRNRAPLDDSGMPKDRFSAEMPDATLATLKIQPSEPRDSAVYFCASRGDRALNTEAFFGQGTRLTVV.